These T cell receptor beta chains were read from a single sample in a study of blood T cell repertoires in COVID-19. Using immunoSEQ multiplex PCR, the repertoire was profiled, and TCRdb retains in-frame clones only, with some absent. The sample shows tens of thousands of clones, around 92% of them seen only once. Sequenced sample: peripheral blood. The receptors derive from a man aged 50 to 60 with active COVID-19. Both conserved end residues are part of each CDR3. D genes are given only for firm matches. Only part of the rows carry a size: once, few, many, or a class if the clone is expanded.

TRBD1	.	TRBV5-1	TRBJ1-1	TGCGCCAGCAGCTCGACAGGGGGCAGGACTGAAGCTTTCTTT	CASSSTGGRTEAFF
.	.	TRBV6-5	TRBJ2-2	TGTGCCAGCAGTTACTCTGGTACCCTCGGCGGGGAGCTGTTTTTT	CASSYSGTLGGELFF
.	.	TRBV29-1	TRBJ2-3	TGCAGCGCCTCCACAGATACGCAGTATTTT	CSASTDTQYF
TRBD1	.	TRBV30	TRBJ1-2	TGTGCAATCGGGGGACAGACGGGCTACACCTTC	CAIGGQTGYTF
TRBD1	.	TRBV2	TRBJ2-5	TGTGCCAGCAGTTCCCAGGACAGGAGAGGAGAGACCCAGTACTTC	CASSSQDRRGETQYF
.	.	TRBV4-1	TRBJ2-7	TGCGCCAGCAGCCAAGGCGAAGGGGGATCCTACGAGCAGTACTTC	CASSQGEGGSYEQYF
.	.	TRBV7-8	TRBJ1-1	TGTGCCAGCAGCCCCCCTCGCAGGGTCACTGAAGCTTTCTTT	CASSPPRRVTEAFF
TRBD2	.	TRBV6-6	TRBJ2-7	TGTGCCAGCAGTCCCAGTAGCGGGAGGGCCCACGAGCAGTACTTC	CASSPSSGRAHEQYF
TRBD2	.	TRBV6-5	TRBJ2-1	TGTGCCGGGTCCCCTAGCGGGGCGTACAATGAGCAGTTCTTC	CAGSPSGAYNEQFF
.	.	TRBV27	TRBJ1-6	TGTGCCAGCAGTCCAACAACGGGCTCCTATAATTCACCCCTCCACTTT	CASSPTTGSYNSPLHF
.	few	TRBV30	TRBJ1-2	TGTGCCTGGATAGCCGGATCCTATGGCTACACCTTC	CAWIAGSYGYTF
TRBD1	.	TRBV27	TRBJ1-2	TGTGCCAGCAGTGCCCTGAGGGGGCATAACTATGGCTACACCTTC	CASSALRGHNYGYTF
.	.	TRBV10-2	TRBJ1-2	TGCGCCAGCAGTGAGGGTCCGCGGGATTACTATGGCTACACCTTC	CASSEGPRDYYGYTF
.	.	TRBV5-1	TRBJ2-7	TGCGCCAGCAGCCGCAACAGGGACGCCTACGAGCAGTACTTC	CASSRNRDAYEQYF
TRBD1	.	TRBV4-1	TRBJ1-3	TGCGCCAGCAGCCAAGACCCCCCGACAGGGGCTGGAAACACCATATATTTT	CASSQDPPTGAGNTIYF
.	.	TRBV18	TRBJ2-3	TGTGCCAGCTCACCACGGACAGCTCCCCCGGATACGCAGTATTTT	CASSPRTAPPDTQYF
.	once	TRBV7-9	TRBJ2-3	TGTGCCAGCAGCCCGGGGGTATCAGATACGCAGTATTTT	CASSPGVSDTQYF
TRBD2	.	TRBV7-2	TRBJ2-1	TGTGCCAGCAGCATAGAGTCTAGCGGGAGGTACAATGAGCAGTTCTTC	CASSIESSGRYNEQFF
TRBD2	.	TRBV4-1	TRBJ2-3	TGCGCCAGCAGCCAAACCGGGACTAGCGGGGGTACAGATACGCAGTATTTT	CASSQTGTSGGTDTQYF
TRBD1	.	TRBV30	TRBJ1-4	TGTGCCTGGAGTGTAGGGATACAGGGGAATGAAAAACTGTTTTTT	CAWSVGIQGNEKLFF